Sequencing of this TCR beta chain was carried out in a study of blood T cell repertoires in COVID-19. As for the study in general: From the United States, Italy and Spain came samples of acute and convalescent COVID-19. PBMCs, B-cell-depleted T cells, or T cells were the source of the cDNA or gDNA that made up the material.

This clone was found once. TCRdb's table, derived via immunoSEQ multiplex PCR, lists solely in-frame clones and lacks some. Among 150,000 or so clones listed, around 85% were seen once. Germline CDR1 SGHRS, CDR2 YFSETQ. The V and J ends lost 2 bases and 4 bases, in that order; junction bases with no gene match: 7. This CDR3 has 15 residues. This TCR was sampled from a woman in her seventies with acute or convalescent COVID-19. The chain is built from TRBV5-1 and TRBJ2-7, with 9 bases matching TRBD1. The sequencing sample was made of peripheral blood. In nucleotides, the CDR3 is TGCGCCAGCAGCTTCGAAACAGGGGGCGCGTACGAGCAGTACTTC. This codes for CASSFETGGAYEQYF.